This T cell receptor beta chain was identified in a study of blood T cell repertoires in COVID-19. Study-level information: There were acute and convalescent COVID-19 samples, and they came from the United States, Italy and Spain. T cells, B-cell-depleted T cells, or PBMCs provided the cDNA or gDNA that served as material.

TCRdb keeps only in-frame clones here, not all; method: immunoSEQ multiplex PCR. The sample consists of about 260,000 clones, 85% to 90% of them appearing once. The sample was PBMCs or T cells enriched from blood (not recorded which). This TCR was sampled from a man aged 45-60 years who had been exposed to COVID-19.

The CDR3 sequence: CASSQDLSETQYF. As DNA, the CDR3 is TGTGCCAGCAGCCAAGATCTCTCGGAGACGCAGTATTTT. V usage is TRBV4-2 and J usage is TRBJ2-3; D is uncertain. In germline, CDR1 is LGHNA, CDR2 YNFKEQ. The CDR3 loop spans 13 amino acids. Deletions cut 0 bases from V and 9 bases from J, with 10 bases between.